The entry that follows covers one T cell receptor beta chain sequence. CDR1 MGHDK and CDR2 SYGVNS come from the germline V gene. The CDR3 extends over 16 amino acids. After removal of 7 bases from V and 2 bases from J, the junction contained 5 bases not matched to a gene. The data are from a study of blood T cell repertoires in COVID-19. The wider study: Collection of acute and convalescent COVID-19 samples took place in the United States, Italy and Spain.

TCRdb's copy holds only in-frame clones and misses some; the assay was immunoSEQ multiplex PCR. Of roughly 120,000 clones listed, over 80% are singletons. This TCR was recovered from a man aged 25-45 years with acute or convalescent COVID-19. This chain joins TRBV25-1 and TRBJ2-3, with 14 bases lining up with TRBD2. What was sequenced was peripheral blood. The chain's CDR3 is CASTTSGRATTDTQYF. CDR3 sequence (DNA): TGTGCCAGCACGACTAGCGGGAGGGCTACCACAGATACGCAGTATTTT.